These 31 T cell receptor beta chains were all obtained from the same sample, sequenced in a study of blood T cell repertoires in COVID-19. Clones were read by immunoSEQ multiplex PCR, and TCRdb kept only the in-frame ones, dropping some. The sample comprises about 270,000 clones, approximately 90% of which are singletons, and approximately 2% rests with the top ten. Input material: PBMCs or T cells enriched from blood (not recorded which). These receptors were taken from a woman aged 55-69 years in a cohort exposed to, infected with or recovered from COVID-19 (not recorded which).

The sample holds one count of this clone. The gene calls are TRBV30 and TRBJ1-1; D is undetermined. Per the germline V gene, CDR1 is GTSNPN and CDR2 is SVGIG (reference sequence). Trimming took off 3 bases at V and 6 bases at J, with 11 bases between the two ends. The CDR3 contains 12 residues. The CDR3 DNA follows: TGTGCCTGGAGCCCGGCCCAGGCTGAAGCTTTCTTT. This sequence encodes CAWSPAQAEAFF.

This CDR3 is CASSPTGWTEAFF. The CDR3 DNA reads as TGTGCCAGCAGCCCAACAGGGTGGACTGAAGCTTTCTTT. The genes are TRBV12-3 or TRBV12-4 and TRBJ1-1, with a tentative D call TRBD1 (6 bases). The CDR3 totals 13 residues. With 6 bases removed from V and 5 bases from J, the gap between germline ends came to 13 bases.

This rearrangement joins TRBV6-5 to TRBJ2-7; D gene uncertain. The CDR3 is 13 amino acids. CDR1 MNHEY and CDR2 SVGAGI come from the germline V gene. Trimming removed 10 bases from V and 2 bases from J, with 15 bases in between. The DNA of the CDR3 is TGTGCCACCCCCTCGGGTCCCACCTACGAGCAGTACTTC. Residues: CATPSGPTYEQYF.

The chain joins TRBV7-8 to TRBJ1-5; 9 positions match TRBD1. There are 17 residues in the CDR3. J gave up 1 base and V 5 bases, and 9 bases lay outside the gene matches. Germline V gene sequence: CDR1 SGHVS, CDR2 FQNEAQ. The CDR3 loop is CASSPRDRARSNQPQHF. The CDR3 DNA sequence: TGTGCCAGCAGCCCCAGGGACAGGGCAAGAAGCAATCAGCCCCAGCATTTT.

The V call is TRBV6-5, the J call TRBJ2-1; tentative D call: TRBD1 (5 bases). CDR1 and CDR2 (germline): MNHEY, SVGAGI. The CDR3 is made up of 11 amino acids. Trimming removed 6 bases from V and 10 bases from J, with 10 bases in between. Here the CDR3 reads CASSLGPEQFF. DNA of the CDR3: TGTGCCAGCAGCCTGGGGCCCGAGCAGTTCTTC.

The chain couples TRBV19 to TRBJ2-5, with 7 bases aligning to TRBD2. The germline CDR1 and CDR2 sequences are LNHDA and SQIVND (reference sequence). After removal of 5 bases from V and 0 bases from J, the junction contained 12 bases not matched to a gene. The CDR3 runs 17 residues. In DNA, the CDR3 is TGTGCCAGTAGTGGGGGGGACTATTCGTTGTACCAAGAGACCCAGTACTTC. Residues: CASSGGDYSLYQETQYF.

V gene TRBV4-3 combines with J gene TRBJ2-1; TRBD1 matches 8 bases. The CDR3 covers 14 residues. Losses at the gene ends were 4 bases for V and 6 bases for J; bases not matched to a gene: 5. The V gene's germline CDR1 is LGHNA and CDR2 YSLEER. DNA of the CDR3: TGCGCCAGCAGCCGGGAGCAGGGGGCCAATGAGCAGTTCTTC. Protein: CASSREQGANEQFF.

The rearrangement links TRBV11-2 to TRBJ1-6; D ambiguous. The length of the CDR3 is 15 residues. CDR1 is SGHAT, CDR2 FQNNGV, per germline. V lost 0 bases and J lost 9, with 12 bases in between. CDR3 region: CASSLDPTASSPLHF. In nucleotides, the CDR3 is TGTGCCAGCAGCTTAGATCCAACAGCCAGTTCACCCCTCCACTTT.

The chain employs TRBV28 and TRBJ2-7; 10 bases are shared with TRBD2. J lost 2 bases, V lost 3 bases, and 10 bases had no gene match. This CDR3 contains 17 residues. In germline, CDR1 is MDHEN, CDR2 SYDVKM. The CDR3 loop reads CASSLDGSGRAAYEQYF. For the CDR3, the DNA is TGTGCCAGCAGTTTGGACGGGAGCGGGAGGGCCGCCTACGAGCAGTACTTC. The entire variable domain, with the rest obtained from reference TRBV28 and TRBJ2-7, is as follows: DVKVTQSSRYLVKRTGEKVFLECVQDMDHENMFWYRQDPGLGLRLIYFSYDVKMKEKGDIPEGYSVSREKKERFSLILESASTNQTSMYLCASSLDGSGRAAYEQYFGPGTRLTVT.

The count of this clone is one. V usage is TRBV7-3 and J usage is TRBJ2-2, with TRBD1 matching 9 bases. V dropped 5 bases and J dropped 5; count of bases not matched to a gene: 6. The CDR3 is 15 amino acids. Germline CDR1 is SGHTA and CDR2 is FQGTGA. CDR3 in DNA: TGTGCCAGCAGCGCTACAGGGGGCGGAACCGGGGAGCTGTTTTTT. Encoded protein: CASSATGGGTGELFF.

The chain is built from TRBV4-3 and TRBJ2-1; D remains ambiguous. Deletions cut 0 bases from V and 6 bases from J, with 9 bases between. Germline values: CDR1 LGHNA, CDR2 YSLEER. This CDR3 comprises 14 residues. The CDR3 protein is CASSQEVTGNEQFF. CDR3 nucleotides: TGCGCCAGCAGCCAAGAGGTTACCGGCAATGAGCAGTTCTTC.

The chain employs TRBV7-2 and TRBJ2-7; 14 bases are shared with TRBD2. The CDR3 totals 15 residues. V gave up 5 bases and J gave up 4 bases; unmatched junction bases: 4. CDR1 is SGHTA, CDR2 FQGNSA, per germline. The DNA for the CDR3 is TGTGCCAGCAGCCGGGGACTAGCGGGAGAGTACGAGCAGTACTTC. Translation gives CASSRGLAGEYEQYF.

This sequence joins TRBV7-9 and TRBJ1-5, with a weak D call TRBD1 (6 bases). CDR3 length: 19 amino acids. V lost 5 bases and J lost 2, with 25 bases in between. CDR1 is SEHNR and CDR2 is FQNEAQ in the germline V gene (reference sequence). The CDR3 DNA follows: TGTGCCAGCAGCCCGAAGACAGTATCAGGGGTATTGGGCAATCAGCCCCAGCATTTT. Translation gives CASSPKTVSGVLGNQPQHF.

The CDR3 sequence is CASSLWAGGGDTQYF. In DNA form, the CDR3 reads TGTGCCAGCAGTTTATGGGCGGGAGGGGGAGATACGCAGTATTTT. The chain joins TRBV28 to TRBJ2-3; 9 bases are a match to TRBD2. Germline V gene data show CDR1 as MDHEN and CDR2 as SYDVKM. This CDR3 has 15 residues. The V segment lost 0 bases and the J segment 5 bases; nucleotides outside the gene matches: 3.

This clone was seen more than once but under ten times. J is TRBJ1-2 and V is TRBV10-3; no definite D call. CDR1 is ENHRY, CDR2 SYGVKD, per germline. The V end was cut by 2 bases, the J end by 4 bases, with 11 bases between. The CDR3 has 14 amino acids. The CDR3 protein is CAISEGLASYGYTF. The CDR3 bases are TGTGCCATCAGTGAGGGGCTGGCCTCCTATGGCTACACCTTC.

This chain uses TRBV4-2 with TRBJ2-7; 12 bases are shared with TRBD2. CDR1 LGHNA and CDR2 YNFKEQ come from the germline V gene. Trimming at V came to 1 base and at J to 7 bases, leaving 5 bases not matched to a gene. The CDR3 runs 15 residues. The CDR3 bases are TGTGCCAGCAGCCAAGGACTAGCGGGAGAGGATGAGCAGTACTTC. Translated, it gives CASSQGLAGEDEQYF.

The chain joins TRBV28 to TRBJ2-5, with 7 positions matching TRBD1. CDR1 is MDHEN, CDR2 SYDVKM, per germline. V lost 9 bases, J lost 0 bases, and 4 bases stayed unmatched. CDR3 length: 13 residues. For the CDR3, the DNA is TGTGCCAGAAGACAGGGACACCAAGAGACCCAGTACTTC. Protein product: CARRQGHQETQYF.

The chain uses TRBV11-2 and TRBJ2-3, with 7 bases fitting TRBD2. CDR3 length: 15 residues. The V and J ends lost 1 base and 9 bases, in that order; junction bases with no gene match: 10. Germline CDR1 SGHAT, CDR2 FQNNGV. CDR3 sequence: CASSLVLSAGETQYF. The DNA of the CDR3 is TGTGCCAGCAGCTTAGTTCTATCGGCGGGAGAAACGCAGTATTTT.

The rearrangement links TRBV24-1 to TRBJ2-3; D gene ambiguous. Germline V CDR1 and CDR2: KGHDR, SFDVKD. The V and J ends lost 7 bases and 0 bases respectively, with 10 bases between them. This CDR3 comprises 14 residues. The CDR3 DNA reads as TGTGCCACCAGGGCCGCCGGGAGCACAGATACGCAGTATTTT. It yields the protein CATRAAGSTDTQYF.

The CDR3 is CASSSQQGVELFF. CDR3 nucleotides: TGTGCCAGCAGCTCCCAACAGGGAGTGGAGCTGTTTTTT. This rearrangement joins TRBV7-2 to TRBJ2-2; the D gene is possibly TRBD1 (6 bases). With 4 bases removed from V and 10 bases from J, the gap between germline ends came to 13 bases. Germline V lookup: CDR1 SGHTA, CDR2 FQGNSA. This CDR3 region has 13 residues.

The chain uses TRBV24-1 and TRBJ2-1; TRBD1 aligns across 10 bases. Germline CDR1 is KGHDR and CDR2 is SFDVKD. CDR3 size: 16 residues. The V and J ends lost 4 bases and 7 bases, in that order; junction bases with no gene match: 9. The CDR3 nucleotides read TGTGCCACCAGTGACTCGAGACAGGGGGCTTCAAATGAGCAGTTCTTC. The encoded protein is CATSDSRQGASNEQFF.

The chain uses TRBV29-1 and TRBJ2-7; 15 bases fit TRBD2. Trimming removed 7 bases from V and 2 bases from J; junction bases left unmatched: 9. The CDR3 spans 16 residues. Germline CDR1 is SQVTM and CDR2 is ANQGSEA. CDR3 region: CSASGTSGRSTYEQYF. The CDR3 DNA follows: TGCAGCGCCTCCGGGACTAGCGGGAGGTCCACCTACGAGCAGTACTTC.

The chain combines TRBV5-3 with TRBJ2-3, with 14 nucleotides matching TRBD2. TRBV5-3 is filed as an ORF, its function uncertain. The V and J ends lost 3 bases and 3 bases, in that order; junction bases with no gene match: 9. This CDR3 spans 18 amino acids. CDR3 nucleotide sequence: TGTGCCAGAAGCTCCGGGACTAGCGGGAGTATCAGTACAGATACGCAGTATTTT. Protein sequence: CARSSGTSGSISTDTQYF.

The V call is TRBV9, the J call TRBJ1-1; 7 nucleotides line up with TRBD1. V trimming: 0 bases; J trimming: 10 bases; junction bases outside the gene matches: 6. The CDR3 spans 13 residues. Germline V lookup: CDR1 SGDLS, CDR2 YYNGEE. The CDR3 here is CASSVGGDRAAFF. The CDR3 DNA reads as TGTGCCAGCAGCGTAGGGGGAGACAGGGCAGCTTTCTTT.

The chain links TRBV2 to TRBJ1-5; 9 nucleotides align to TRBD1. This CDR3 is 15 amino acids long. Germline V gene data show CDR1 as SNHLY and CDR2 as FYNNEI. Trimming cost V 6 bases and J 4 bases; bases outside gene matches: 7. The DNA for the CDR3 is TGTGCCAGCAGGGCTTTGGGACAGGGAAATCAGCCCCAGCATTTT. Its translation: CASRALGQGNQPQHF.

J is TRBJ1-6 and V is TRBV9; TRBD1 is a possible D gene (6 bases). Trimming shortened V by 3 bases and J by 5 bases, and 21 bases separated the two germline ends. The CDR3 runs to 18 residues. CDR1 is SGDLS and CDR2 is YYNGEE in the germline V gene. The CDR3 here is CASSGRIGQHPNNSPLHF. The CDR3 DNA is TGTGCCAGCAGCGGCCGAATAGGACAGCACCCTAATAATTCACCCCTCCACTTT.

The CDR3, as DNA: TGTGCCAGCAGTTTGACGGGAGAAGATACGCAGTATTTT. Translation gives CASSLTGEDTQYF. The chain couples TRBV27 to TRBJ2-3, with D perhaps matching TRBD2 (6 bases). Trimming took off 3 bases at V and 5 bases at J, with 9 bases between the two ends. Germline V gene data show CDR1 as MNHEY and CDR2 as SMNVEV (reference sequence). This CDR3 contains 13 residues.

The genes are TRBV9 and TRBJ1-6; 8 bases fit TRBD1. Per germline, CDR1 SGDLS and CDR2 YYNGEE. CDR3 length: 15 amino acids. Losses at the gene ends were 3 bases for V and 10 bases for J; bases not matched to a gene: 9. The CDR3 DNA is TGTGCCAGCAGCGAGACAGGGGTTTCGGGGTCACCCCTCCACTTT. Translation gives CASSETGVSGSPLHF.

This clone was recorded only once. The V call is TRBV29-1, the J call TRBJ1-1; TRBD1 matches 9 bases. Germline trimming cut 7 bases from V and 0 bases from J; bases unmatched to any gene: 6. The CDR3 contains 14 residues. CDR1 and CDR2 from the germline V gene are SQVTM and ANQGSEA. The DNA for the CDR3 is TGCAGCGCCCAAAACAGGGGGCTGAACACTGAAGCTTTCTTT. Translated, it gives CSAQNRGLNTEAFF. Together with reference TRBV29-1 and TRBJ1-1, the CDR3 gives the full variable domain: SAVISQKPSRDICQRGTSLTIQCQVDSQVTMMFWYRQQPGQSLTLIATANQGSEATYESGFVIDKFPISRPNLTFSTLTVSNMSPEDSSIYLCSAQNRGLNTEAFFGQGTRLTVV.

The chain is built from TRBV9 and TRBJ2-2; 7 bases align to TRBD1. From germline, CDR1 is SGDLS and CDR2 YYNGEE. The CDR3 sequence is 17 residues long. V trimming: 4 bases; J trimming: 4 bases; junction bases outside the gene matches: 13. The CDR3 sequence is CASSSTARTGSTGELFF. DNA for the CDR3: TGTGCCAGCAGCTCCACCGCGAGGACAGGATCCACCGGGGAGCTGTTTTTT.

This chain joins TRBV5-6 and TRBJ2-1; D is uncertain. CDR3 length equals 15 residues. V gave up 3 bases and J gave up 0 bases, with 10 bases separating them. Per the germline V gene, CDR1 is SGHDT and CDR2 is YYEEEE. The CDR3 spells CASSSWASSYNEQFF. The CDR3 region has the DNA TGTGCCAGCAGCTCTTGGGCCAGCTCCTACAATGAGCAGTTCTTC.